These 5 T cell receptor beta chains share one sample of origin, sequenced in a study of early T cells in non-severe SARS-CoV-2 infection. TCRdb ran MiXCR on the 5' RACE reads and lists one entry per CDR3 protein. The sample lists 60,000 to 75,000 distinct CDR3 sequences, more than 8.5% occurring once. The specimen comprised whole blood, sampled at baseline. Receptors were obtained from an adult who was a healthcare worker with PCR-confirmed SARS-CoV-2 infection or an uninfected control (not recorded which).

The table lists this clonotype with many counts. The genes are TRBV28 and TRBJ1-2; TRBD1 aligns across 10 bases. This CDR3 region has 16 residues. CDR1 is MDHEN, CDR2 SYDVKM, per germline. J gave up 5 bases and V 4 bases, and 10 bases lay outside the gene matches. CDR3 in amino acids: CASSWSMTGQGYGYTF. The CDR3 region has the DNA TGTGCCAGCAGTTGGTCTATGACGGGACAGGGGTATGGCTACACCTTC.

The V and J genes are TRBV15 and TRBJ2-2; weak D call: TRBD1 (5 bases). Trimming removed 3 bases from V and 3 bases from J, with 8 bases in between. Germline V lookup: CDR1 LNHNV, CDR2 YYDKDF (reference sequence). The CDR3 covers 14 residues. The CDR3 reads CATSRGPDTGELFF. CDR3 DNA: TGTGCCACCAGCAGGGGGCCCGACACCGGGGAGCTGTTTTTT.

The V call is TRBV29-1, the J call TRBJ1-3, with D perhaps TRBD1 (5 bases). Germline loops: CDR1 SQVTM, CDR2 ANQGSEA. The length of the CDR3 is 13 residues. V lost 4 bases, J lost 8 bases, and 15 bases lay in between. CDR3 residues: CSVVGGRGDTIYF. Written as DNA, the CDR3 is TGCAGCGTTGTCGGGGGACGGGGGGACACCATATATTTT.

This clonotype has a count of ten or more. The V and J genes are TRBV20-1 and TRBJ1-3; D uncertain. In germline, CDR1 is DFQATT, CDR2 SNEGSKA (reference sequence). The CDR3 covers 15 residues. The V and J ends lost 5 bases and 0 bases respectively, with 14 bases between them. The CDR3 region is CSASGRGYSGNTIYF. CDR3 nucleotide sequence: TGCAGTGCTTCCGGGCGGGGATACTCTGGAAACACCATATATTTT.

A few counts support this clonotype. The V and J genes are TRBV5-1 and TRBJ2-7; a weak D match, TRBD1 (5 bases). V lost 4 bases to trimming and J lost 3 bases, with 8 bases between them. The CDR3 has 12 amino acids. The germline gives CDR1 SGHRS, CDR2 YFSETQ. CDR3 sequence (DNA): TGCGCCAGCAGCGACAGTTTCTACGAGCAGTACTTC. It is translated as CASSDSFYEQYF.